This passage covers 17 T cell receptor beta chains from one sample sequenced in a study of CXCR3-negative and CXCR3-positive naive CD8 T cells. Researchers prepared the TRB cDNA libraries using 5' RACE with UMI labels. TCRdb reworked the 5' RACE reads into one entry per CDR3 protein, no DNA. This sample contains approximately 83,000 distinct CDR3 sequences. Sequenced material: naive CXCR3- CD8+ T cells from blood. The subset was: CD45RO-CCR7+CD27+CD95- naive CD8+ T cells lacking CXCR3 (TNR3-). All receptors come from a human donor in good health. Some clones in this sample may be carry-over from other donors' samples.

The rearrangement links TRBV29-1 to TRBJ1-3. Germline loops: CDR1 SQVTM, CDR2 ANQGSEA. The CDR3 loop spans 12 amino acids. The CDR3 spells CSVKVSGNTIYF.

V usage is TRBV9 and J usage is TRBJ2-2; TCRdb names TRBD2, which stays unverified in the absence of DNA. The CDR3 totals 17 residues. Per the germline V gene, CDR1 is SGDLS and CDR2 is YYNGEE. The CDR3 sequence: CASSRPAGGSNTGELFF.

The rearrangement uses TRBV28 and TRBJ1-5; TCRdb gives TRBD1 as the D gene, but with no DNA this cannot be confirmed. CDR3 length: 15 residues. Per germline, CDR1 MDHEN and CDR2 SYDVKM. CDR3 amino acids: CASQGQSYSNQPQHF.

V and J are TRBV29-1 and TRBJ2-1. Per the germline V gene, CDR1 is SQVTM and CDR2 is ANQGSEA. CDR3 size: 13 residues. The CDR3 loop reads CSVSESSYNEQFF.

The CDR3 spells CASSLAGTGVHEQFF. This chain uses TRBV7-6 with TRBJ2-1; TCRdb's D gene call, TRBD1, goes unchecked for lack of DNA. The CDR3 sequence is 15 residues long. The V gene's germline CDR1 is SGHVS and CDR2 FNYEAQ.

CDR3 amino acids: CASSLRSSAYEQYF. V is TRBV11-3 and J is TRBJ2-7. CDR3 length: 14 amino acids. Germline CDR1 is SGHNT and CDR2 is YENEEA.

The CDR3 reads CASSPLGIQETQYF. The genes are TRBV5-1 and TRBJ2-5; TCRdb proposes TRBD2, but this gene call is untestable without DNA. The CDR3 sequence is 14 residues long. Per the germline V gene, CDR1 is SGHRS and CDR2 is YFSETQ.

V is TRBV7-6 and J is TRBJ2-7; without DNA, the TCRdb call of TRBD1 cannot be checked. Germline V gene sequence: CDR1 SGHVS, CDR2 FNYEAQ. This CDR3 spans 19 amino acids. Here the CDR3 reads CASSLEARWGHWSSYEQYF.

The J gene is TRBJ2-1, the V gene TRBV7-9; the D call of TRBD2 rests on TCRdb alone, since no DNA is present to check it. The length of the CDR3 is 16 residues. Germline lookup yields CDR1 SEHNR and CDR2 FQNEAQ (reference sequence). The CDR3: CASSLEGLALYNEQFF.

This sequence joins TRBV5-1 and TRBJ2-2; TCRdb picks TRBD1, but there is no DNA to check that call. The CDR3 is 14 amino acids. Germline assignment: CDR1 SGHRS and CDR2 YFSETQ. The CDR3: CASSLVGTDGELFF.

The rearrangement uses TRBV5-1 and TRBJ1-1. The CDR3 contains 13 residues. The germline V gene has CDR1 SGHRS and CDR2 YFSETQ. The CDR3 reads CASSLVLGTEAFF.

This sequence joins TRBV27 and TRBJ2-7; the D call from TCRdb, TRBD2, cannot be confirmed without DNA. This CDR3 spans 12 amino acids. In germline, CDR1 is MNHEY, CDR2 SMNVEV (reference sequence). Here the CDR3 reads CASRSGAREQYF.

V and J are TRBV5-1 and TRBJ2-7. The CDR3 consists of 15 residues. Germline-derived CDR1 and CDR2 are SGHRS and YFSETQ. The CDR3 sequence: CASSLVQFNTYEQYF.

The chain joins TRBV4-1 to TRBJ2-7; the TCRdb call, TRBD1, lacks DNA for checking. Germline CDR1 and CDR2: MGHRA and YSYEKL. CDR3 length: 13 amino acids. The CDR3 protein is CASSQDPDGEQYF.

The genes are TRBV5-1 and TRBJ2-7; lacking DNA, the TRBD2 call made by TCRdb goes unchecked. The CDR3 length is 16 residues. Germline lookup yields CDR1 SGHRS and CDR2 YFSETQ. This CDR3 is CASSLGTGTTLYEQYF.

J is TRBJ2-7 and V is TRBV4-2; TCRdb calls TRBD1, which cannot be checked without DNA. The V gene's germline CDR1 is LGHNA and CDR2 YNFKEQ. The CDR3 is made up of 15 amino acids. The CDR3 is CASSQRDRSSYEQYF.

The rearrangement uses TRBV1 and TRBJ2-5; TCRdb calls TRBD1, which cannot be checked without DNA. TRBV1 is marked as a pseudogene. The CDR3 runs to 16 residues. The CDR3 here is CTSSQVCGGNQETQYF.